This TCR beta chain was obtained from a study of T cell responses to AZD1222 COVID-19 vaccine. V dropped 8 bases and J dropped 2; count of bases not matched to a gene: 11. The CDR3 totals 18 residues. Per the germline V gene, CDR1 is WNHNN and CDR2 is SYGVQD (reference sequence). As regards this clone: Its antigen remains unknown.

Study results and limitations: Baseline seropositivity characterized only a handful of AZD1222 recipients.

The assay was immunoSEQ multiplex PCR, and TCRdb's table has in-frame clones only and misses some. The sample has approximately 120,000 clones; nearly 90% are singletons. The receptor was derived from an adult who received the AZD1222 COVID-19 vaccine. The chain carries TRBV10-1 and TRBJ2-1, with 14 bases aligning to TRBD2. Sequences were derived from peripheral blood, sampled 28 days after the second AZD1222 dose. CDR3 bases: TGCGCCAGCGGGCCGGGACTAGCGGGAGAGGGCCCCTACAATGAGCAGTTCTTC. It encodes CASGPGLAGEGPYNEQFF.